The source of this T cell receptor (beta chain) is a study of blood T cell repertoires in COVID-19. This CDR3 comprises 16 residues. Germline CDR1 reads SQVTM; CDR2 reads ANQGSEA. V was pared by 3 bases and J by 0 bases, with 12 bases between. Method: immunoSEQ multiplex PCR; TCRdb's copy keeps in-frame clones and lacks some. Of some 37,000 clones in the sample, about 87% were seen once. Material for sequencing was peripheral blood. The rearrangement uses TRBV29-1 and TRBJ2-6; D is uncertain. The receptor's source is a woman aged 70 to 79 with acute or convalescent COVID-19. The CDR3 DNA reads TGCAGCGTTGAGGGTTCGGCTAGCTCTGGGGCCAACGTCCTGACTTTC. This encodes CSVEGSASSGANVLTF.